A selection of T cell receptor beta chains follows, all from one sample in a study of T cell changes during pregnancy in multiple sclerosis. The assay was immunoSEQ multiplex PCR, and TCRdb's table has in-frame clones only and misses some. Here the sample spans about 79,000 clones, around 95% being singletons. This material consisted of peripheral blood, taken in the second trimester of pregnancy. These receptors all come from a female donor in good health, enrolled as a control in a pregnancy study. Each CDR3 is given with its conserved first and last residue. D genes are given only for firm matches. The size of a clone is reported for some rows only, either as once, few or many, or as a class for expanded clones.

CDR3: CASSGGDRTSNTGELFF
DNA: TGTGCCAGCAGTGGTGGGGACAGGACTTCGAACACCGGGGAGCTGTTTTTT
size: .
D: TRBD1
J: TRBJ2-2
V: TRBV6-1

CDR3: CASSLLSGGDHYEQYF
DNA: TGTGCCAGCAGCTTACTTAGCGGGGGGGATCACTACGAGCAGTACTTC
size: .
D: TRBD2
J: TRBJ2-7
V: TRBV7-2

CDR3: CAWTRGAGDTQYF
DNA: TGTGCCTGGACGCGGGGGGCAGGGGATACGCAGTATTTT
size: .
D: TRBD2
J: TRBJ2-3
V: TRBV30

CDR3: CASSGGTMNTGELFF
DNA: TGTGCCAGCAGCGGCGGGACGATGAACACCGGGGAGCTGTTTTTT
size: .
D: .
J: TRBJ2-2
V: TRBV9

CDR3: CASSSRLTPGEQYF
DNA: TGTGCCAGCAGCTCTCGACTGACCCCAGGGGAGCAGTACTTC
size: .
D: .
J: TRBJ2-7
V: TRBV9

CDR3: CASSDRDYNEQFF
DNA: TGTGCCAGCAGCGACAGGGACTACAATGAGCAGTTCTTC
size: .
D: TRBD1
J: TRBJ2-1
V: TRBV5-5

CDR3: CASSVDQLNTEAFF
DNA: TGTGCCAGCAGCGTAGACCAGTTGAACACTGAAGCTTTCTTT
size: .
D: .
J: TRBJ1-1
V: TRBV9

CDR3: CASSLSPGPGGYTF
DNA: TGTGCCAGCAGCTTGAGTCCAGGGCCCGGTGGCTACACCTTC
size: .
D: .
J: TRBJ1-2
V: TRBV5-5

CDR3: CASSLDGYSYEQYF
DNA: TGTGCCAGCAGCTTAGACGGTTACTCCTACGAGCAGTACTTC
size: .
D: .
J: TRBJ2-7
V: TRBV7-2

CDR3: CASGDSSYEQYF
DNA: TGTGCCAGCGGGGACAGCTCGTACGAGCAGTACTTC
size: .
D: TRBD1
J: TRBJ2-7
V: TRBV4-2

CDR3: CASSQDRGGSYGYTF
DNA: TGTGCCAGCAGTCAAGACAGGGGGGGATCCTATGGCTACACCTTC
size: .
D: TRBD1
J: TRBJ1-2
V: TRBV6-5

CDR3: CASRDRSYGYTF
DNA: TGTGCCAGCCGCGACAGAAGCTATGGCTACACCTTC
size: .
D: .
J: TRBJ1-2
V: TRBV2

CDR3: CASSQVGPGQGTETQYF
DNA: TGCGCCAGCAGCCAAGTAGGGCCGGGACAGGGCACGGAGACCCAGTACTTC
size: .
D: TRBD1
J: TRBJ2-5
V: TRBV4-3

CDR3: CASSLVAGYLGGYTF
DNA: TGCGCCAGCAGCTTGGTCGCGGGTTATCTAGGTGGCTACACCTTC
size: .
D: .
J: TRBJ1-2
V: TRBV5-1

CDR3: CASSYRGQETQYF
DNA: TGTGCCAGCAGCTACAGGGGTCAAGAGACCCAGTACTTC
size: .
D: TRBD1
J: TRBJ2-5
V: TRBV11-2

CDR3: CASRRETEAFF
DNA: TGCGCCAGCAGAAGAGAAACTGAAGCTTTCTTT
size: .
D: .
J: TRBJ1-1
V: TRBV23-1

CDR3: CATRGQGLYGYTF
DNA: TGTGCCACCAGGGGACAGGGACTTTATGGCTACACCTTC
size: .
D: TRBD1
J: TRBJ1-2
V: TRBV19

CDR3: CASSIPSGGADEQYF
DNA: TGTGCCAGCAGCATTCCTAGCGGGGGGGCCGACGAGCAGTACTTC
size: .
D: TRBD2
J: TRBJ2-7
V: TRBV5-4

CDR3: CASSPRLAGGPYNEQFF
DNA: TGTGCCAGCAGTCCACGACTAGCGGGGGGGCCGTACAATGAGCAGTTCTTC
size: .
D: TRBD2
J: TRBJ2-1
V: TRBV27

CDR3: CASGRNTEAFF
DNA: TGTGCCAGCGGGCGGAACACTGAAGCTTTCTTT
size: .
D: .
J: TRBJ1-1
V: TRBV2

CDR3: CASSLKTGEQYF
DNA: TGTGCCAGCAGCTTAAAGACAGGCGAGCAGTACTTC
size: .
D: .
J: TRBJ2-7
V: TRBV11-3

CDR3: CASSLAGGGSSYNEQFF
DNA: TGTGCCAGCAGCTTAGCGGGCGGGGGGTCATCCTACAATGAGCAGTTCTTC
size: .
D: TRBD2
J: TRBJ2-1
V: TRBV7-2

CDR3: CASSDIAGVSYEQYF
DNA: TGTGCCAGCAGTGACATAGCGGGCGTCTCCTACGAGCAGTACTTC
size: .
D: TRBD2
J: TRBJ2-7
V: TRBV2

CDR3: CAWSVQVLSSYEQYF
DNA: TGTGCCTGGAGTGTACAGGTATTGAGCTCCTACGAGCAGTACTTC
size: .
D: .
J: TRBJ2-7
V: TRBV30

CDR3: CASSSRTGGNTEAFF
DNA: TGTGCCAGCAGTTCGAGGACAGGGGGGAACACTGAAGCTTTCTTT
size: .
D: TRBD1
J: TRBJ1-1
V: TRBV6-5

CDR3: CASSLSRTGELFF
DNA: TGTGCCAGCAGCTTATCCCGCACCGGGGAGCTGTTTTTT
size: .
D: .
J: TRBJ2-2
V: TRBV7-2

CDR3: CASSLDWGLSYEQYF
DNA: TGTGCCAGCAGCTTAGACTGGGGGCTCTCCTACGAGCAGTACTTC
size: .
D: .
J: TRBJ2-7
V: TRBV7-2

CDR3: CASSLEIHRSSSYNEQFF
DNA: TGCGCCAGCAGCCTAGAAATTCACCGATCGAGCTCCTACAATGAGCAGTTCTTC
size: once
D: .
J: TRBJ2-1
V: TRBV5-1

CDR3: CASSFGSYNEQFF
DNA: TGTGCCAGCAGTTTCGGGAGCTACAATGAGCAGTTCTTC
size: .
D: .
J: TRBJ2-1
V: TRBV28

CDR3: CASSFDRESTDTQYF
DNA: TGCGCCAGCAGCTTCGACAGGGAAAGCACAGATACGCAGTATTTT
size: .
D: TRBD1
J: TRBJ2-3
V: TRBV5-1

CDR3: CAWSVQVGTEAFF
DNA: TGTGCCTGGAGTGTACAGGTAGGGACTGAAGCTTTCTTT
size: .
D: .
J: TRBJ1-1
V: TRBV30

CDR3: CAISDGRGNTEAFF
DNA: TGTGCCATCAGTGATGGCAGGGGGAACACTGAAGCTTTCTTT
size: .
D: .
J: TRBJ1-1
V: TRBV10-3

CDR3: CASSLRKATGEGTEAFF
DNA: TGTGCCAGCAGCCTACGAAAAGCGACAGGGGAGGGGACTGAAGCTTTCTTT
size: .
D: TRBD1
J: TRBJ1-1
V: TRBV7-2

CDR3: CASSLDSGLGHYEQYF
DNA: TGCGCCAGCAGCTTGGACTCGGGACTAGGGCACTACGAGCAGTACTTC
size: .
D: TRBD2
J: TRBJ2-7
V: TRBV5-1

CDR3: CASSIRGGTEAFF
DNA: TGTGCCAGTAGTATAAGGGGCGGCACTGAAGCTTTCTTT
size: .
D: .
J: TRBJ1-1
V: TRBV19

CDR3: CASLKAGAELNEKLFF
DNA: TGTGCCAGCCTGAAGGCTGGGGCAGAATTAAATGAAAAACTGTTTTTT
size: .
D: .
J: TRBJ1-4
V: TRBV2

CDR3: CASSLTSGGGNEQFF
DNA: TGTGCTAGCAGCTTAACTAGCGGGGGGGGGAATGAGCAGTTCTTC
size: .
D: TRBD2
J: TRBJ2-1
V: TRBV7-7

CDR3: CSATTGGSYGYTF
DNA: TGCAGCGCCACGACGGGGGGTTCCTATGGCTACACCTTC
size: .
D: .
J: TRBJ1-2
V: TRBV29-1

CDR3: CASSSTGNTEAFF
DNA: TGTGCCAGCAGCTCTACAGGGAACACTGAAGCTTTCTTT
size: few
D: .
J: TRBJ1-1
V: TRBV7-9

CDR3: CSVESTLSGTEAFF
DNA: TGCAGCGTTGAAAGCACGCTCTCGGGCACTGAAGCTTTCTTT
size: .
D: .
J: TRBJ1-1
V: TRBV29-1

CDR3: CASSSRGAESPLHF
DNA: TGTGCCAGCAGTTCGCGGGGGGCGGAATCACCCCTCCACTTT
size: .
D: .
J: TRBJ1-6
V: TRBV6-5

CDR3: CASSYGQNIEAFF
DNA: TGTGCCAGCAGTTACGGACAAAACATTGAAGCTTTCTTT
size: once
D: .
J: TRBJ1-1
V: TRBV6-6

CDR3: CASSVVGGEAFF
DNA: TGTGCCAGCAGCGTAGTGGGGGGGGAAGCTTTCTTT
size: .
D: .
J: TRBJ1-1
V: TRBV9

CDR3: CASIAGRGDNQPQHF
DNA: TGTGCCAGCATCGCAGGGCGGGGGGACAATCAGCCCCAGCATTTT
size: .
D: .
J: TRBJ1-5
V: TRBV2

CDR3: CASSVGGAGDYGYTF
DNA: TGTGCCAGCAGCGTAGGAGGGGCAGGGGACTATGGCTACACCTTC
size: .
D: .
J: TRBJ1-2
V: TRBV9

CDR3: CAWTRTRRVTEAFF
DNA: TGTGCCTGGACTCGGACACGAAGAGTCACTGAAGCTTTCTTT
size: few
D: .
J: TRBJ1-1
V: TRBV30

CDR3: CASSFRTGFSYEQYF
DNA: TGTGCCAGCAGCTTCCGGACAGGCTTCTCCTACGAGCAGTACTTC
size: .
D: .
J: TRBJ2-7
V: TRBV21-1

CDR3: CASRNAGAPGPQHF
DNA: TGTGCCAGCAGGAACGCAGGGGCCCCGGGGCCCCAGCATTTT
size: once
D: .
J: TRBJ1-5
V: TRBV6-6

CDR3: CASSTQAFNTEAFF
DNA: TGTGCCAGTAGTACACAGGCCTTTAACACTGAAGCTTTCTTT
size: .
D: .
J: TRBJ1-1
V: TRBV19

CDR3: CASRGQGSYNEQFF
DNA: TGTGCCAGCAGAGGACAGGGTTCCTACAATGAGCAGTTCTTC
size: .
D: TRBD1
J: TRBJ2-1
V: TRBV6-5

CDR3: CASSSWTLIAGTSTDTQYF
DNA: TGTGCCAGCAGCTCTTGGACTCTTATAGCGGGGACTAGCACAGATACGCAGTATTTT
size: .
D: TRBD2
J: TRBJ2-3
V: TRBV11-3

CDR3: CASSLGGTHYNEQFF
DNA: TGTGCCAGCAGTTTAGGGGGGACCCACTACAATGAGCAGTTCTTC
size: .
D: .
J: TRBJ2-1
V: TRBV28

CDR3: CASSPSSREVGVNGYTF
DNA: TGTGCCAGCAGCCCATCGTCAAGGGAGGTCGGGGTAAATGGCTACACCTTC
size: .
D: .
J: TRBJ1-2
V: TRBV7-9

CDR3: CATYRGGPHSGANVLTF
DNA: TGTGCCACTTACCGGGGAGGCCCCCACTCTGGGGCCAACGTCCTGACTTTC
size: .
D: .
J: TRBJ2-6
V: TRBV19